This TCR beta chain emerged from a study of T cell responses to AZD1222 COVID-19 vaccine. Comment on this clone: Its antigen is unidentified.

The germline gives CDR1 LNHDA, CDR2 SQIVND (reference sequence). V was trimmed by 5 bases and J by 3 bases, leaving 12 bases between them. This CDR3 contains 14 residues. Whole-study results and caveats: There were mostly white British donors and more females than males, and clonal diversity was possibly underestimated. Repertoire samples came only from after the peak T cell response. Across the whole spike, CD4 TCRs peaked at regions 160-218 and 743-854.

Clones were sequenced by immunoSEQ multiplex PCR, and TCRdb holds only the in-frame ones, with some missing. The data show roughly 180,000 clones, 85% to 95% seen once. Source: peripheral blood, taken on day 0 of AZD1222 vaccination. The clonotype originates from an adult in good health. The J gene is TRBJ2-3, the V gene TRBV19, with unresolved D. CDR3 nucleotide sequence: TGTGCCAGTAGTTACCAGGACGGGACAGATACGCAGTATTTT. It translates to CASSYQDGTDTQYF.